This entry lists 2 T cell receptor beta chains sequenced from one sample in a study of T cells in Graves' hyperthyroidism and ophthalmopathy (dated by TCRdb to about 2019). Library preparation was by multiplex PCR. Sequenced on an Illumina HiSeq 2000. Amplification of TCR beta CDR3 regions was carried out from RNA transcripts. A first-round RT-PCR of the TCR CDR3 used the HTBI primer set with the Qiagen OneStep RT-PCR kit. TCRdb cleaned the public reads at Q25 with fastp, built clones with MiXCR and kept in-frame beta chains. Each entry is one CDR3 protein sequence, shown with its most common DNA and genes. The sample table shows nearly 750,000 distinct CDR3 sequences, and 35% are seen once. Less than 35% of the sample comes from the top ten. Specimen: blood. The receptors derive from a woman aged 35 to 49 with Graves' hyperthyroidism.

This clonotype was counted at least ten times. The V gene is TRBV7-8, the J gene TRBJ2-7, with 9 bases aligning to TRBD1. The CDR3 is made up of 16 amino acids. Trimming took 4 bases from V and 3 from J; bases not matched to a gene: 10. Germline loops: CDR1 SGHVS, CDR2 FQNEAQ. CDR3 in DNA: TGTGCCAGCAGCTCGGGACAGGGTGTAAGGGTCTACGAGCAGTACTTC. Translating it yields CASSSGQGVRVYEQYF.

With respect to this clonotype: A much larger clone lies a single base off, so this may be a read error. This likely comes from a read error, as the CDR3 has no conserved phenylalanine or tryptophan at its end. V is TRBV7-2 and J is TRBJ2-7; either TRBD1 or TRBD2 may fit D (5 bases each). V shed 2 bases and J shed 6 bases, with 8 bases lying between them. CDR1 and CDR2 from the germline V gene are SGHTA and FQGNSA. This CDR3 has 12 residues. The CDR3 reads CASSLRGAEQYL. CDR3 sequence (DNA): TGTGCCAGCAGCTTAAGAGGGGCCGAGCAGTACCTC.